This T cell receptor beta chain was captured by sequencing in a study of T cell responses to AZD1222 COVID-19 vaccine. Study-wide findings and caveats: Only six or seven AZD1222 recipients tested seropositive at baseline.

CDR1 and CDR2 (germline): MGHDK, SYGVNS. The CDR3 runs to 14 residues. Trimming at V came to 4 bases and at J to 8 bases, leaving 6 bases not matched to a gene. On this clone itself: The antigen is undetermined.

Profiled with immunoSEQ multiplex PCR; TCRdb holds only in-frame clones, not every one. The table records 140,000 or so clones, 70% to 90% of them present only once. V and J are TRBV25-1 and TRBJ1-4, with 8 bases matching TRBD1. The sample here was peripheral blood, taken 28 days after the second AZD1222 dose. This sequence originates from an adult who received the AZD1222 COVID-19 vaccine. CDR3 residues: CASSADRDLEKLFF. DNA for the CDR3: TGTGCCAGCAGTGCGGACAGGGATTTAGAAAAACTGTTTTTT.